This passage covers 25 T cell receptor beta chains from one sample sequenced in a study of shared clonotypes between healthy human individuals. Sequenced by immunoSEQ multiplex PCR; TCRdb stores in-frame clones only, minus some. The sample includes 650,000 to 750,000 clones, around 72% seen only once; the top ten take about 1.7%. Sequencing input: memory CD4+ T cells sorted from blood. Subset of the sample: CD45RA-negative fraction. Every receptor here comes from a young woman in good health.

This clone was seen only a few times. Within the sample, other DNA sequences also encode this same CDR3. The chain links TRBV28 to TRBJ1-5, with 10 positions matching TRBD1. Germline V gene lookup returns CDR1 MDHEN and CDR2 SYDVKM. J lost 2 bases, V lost 6 bases, and 4 bases had no gene match. The CDR3 has 15 amino acids. The CDR3 coding sequence is TGTGCCAGCAGCCCCGGGACAGGGGGCAATCAGCCCCAGCATTTT. Translation: CASSPGTGGNQPQHF.

The V call is TRBV29-1, the J call TRBJ2-1; possibly TRBD1 for D (5 bases). The CDR3 has 14 residues. V was trimmed by 3 bases and J by 9 bases, leaving 18 bases between them. Looked up from germline, CDR1 is SQVTM and CDR2 is ANQGSEA. In DNA, the CDR3 is TGCAGCGTTGAGTTCAAACAGGTCAAACCTGAGCAGTTCTTC. Amino acids: CSVEFKQVKPEQFF.

The chain is built from TRBV5-1 and TRBJ1-1; D may be TRBD1 (5 bases). The germline CDR1 and CDR2 sequences are SGHRS and YFSETQ. This CDR3 has 14 amino acids. V lost 4 bases and J lost 0, with 10 bases in between. The chain's CDR3 is CASSPGTLNTEAFF. The CDR3 coding sequence is TGCGCCAGCAGCCCTGGGACTTTGAACACTGAAGCTTTCTTT. The whole variable domain, remainder taken from reference TRBV5-1 and TRBJ1-1, is KAGVTQTPRYLIKTRGQQVTLSCSPISGHRSVSWYQQTPGQGLQFLFEYFSETQRNKGNFPGRFSGRQFSNSRSEMNVSTLELGDSALYLCASSPGTLNTEAFFGQGTRLTVV.

The CDR3 region has the DNA TGTGCCAGCAGTTTAAGGACCCAGGGGGCATTCAATCAGCCCCAGCATTTT. This gives the protein CASSLRTQGAFNQPQHF. The J gene is TRBJ1-5, the V gene TRBV28, with 8 bases aligning to TRBD1. In germline, CDR1 is MDHEN, CDR2 SYDVKM. CDR3 length: 17 residues. Trimming took 2 bases from V and 3 from J; bases not matched to a gene: 9.

The chain links TRBV28 to TRBJ1-2; D gene unclear. Germline-derived CDR1 and CDR2 are MDHEN and SYDVKM. Trimming stripped 5 bases from V and 7 bases from J, with 17 bases between. The CDR3 has 14 residues. The CDR3 reads CASSIETEAGGYTF. The CDR3 DNA reads as TGTGCCAGCAGTATTGAAACAGAGGCAGGTGGCTACACCTTC.

Concerning this clone: A read error likely explains this, since a far larger clone differs by one base. Other DNA variants within this sample encode the same CDR3. V is TRBV5-1 and J is TRBJ2-1; weak D call: TRBD1 (5 bases). In germline, CDR1 is SGHRS, CDR2 YFSETQ. This CDR3 is built from 15 residues. Trimming cost V 4 bases and J 0 bases, with 11 bases left between them. The CDR3 DNA follows: TGCGCCAGCAGCACCGACAGCAGCTCCTACAATGAGCAGTTCTTC. Its translation is CASSTDSSSYNEQFF.

This chain links TRBV19 with TRBJ2-1; 12 nucleotides align to TRBD2. The V and J ends lost 5 bases and 8 bases, in that order; junction bases with no gene match: 7. CDR3 length equals 15 residues. Germline CDR1 is LNHDA and CDR2 is SQIVND (reference sequence). The CDR3, as DNA: TGTGCCAGTAGTTTGCGGACTAGCGGGATGGATGAGCAGTTCTTC. This sequence encodes CASSLRTSGMDEQFF.

The chain recombines TRBV7-2 with TRBJ2-7; D not resolved. CDR1 SGHTA and CDR2 FQGNSA come from the germline V gene. Trimming took off 7 bases at V and 2 bases at J, with 12 bases between the two ends. The CDR3 loop spans 13 amino acids. The CDR3 here is CASTITGTYEQYF. The CDR3 DNA is TGTGCCAGCACCATCACGGGTACCTACGAGCAGTACTTC.

The rearrangement links TRBV5-1 to TRBJ1-4, with D unclear. V was shortened by 2 bases and J by 8 bases, with 16 bases between the two germline ends. The CDR3 length is 15 residues. CDR1 is SGHRS and CDR2 is YFSETQ in the germline V gene. CDR3 sequence: CASSFGGGIGEKLFF. For the CDR3, the DNA is TGCGCCAGCAGCTTTGGCGGCGGGATAGGGGAAAAACTGTTTTTT.

This clone was seen repeatedly, ten times or more. The rearrangement links TRBV4-1 to TRBJ2-5, with 9 positions matching TRBD2. CDR1 MGHRA and CDR2 YSYEKL come from the germline V gene. The length of the CDR3 is 16 residues. Trimming at V came to 0 bases and at J to 1 base, leaving 3 bases not matched to a gene. CDR3 in amino acids: CASSQEGGLAQETQYF. DNA of the CDR3: TGCGCCAGCAGCCAAGAGGGGGGACTAGCCCAAGAGACCCAGTACTTC.

The CDR3 loop reads CASQSGNDGNTIYF. In DNA form, the CDR3 reads TGTGCCAGCCAGTCAGGTAACGACGGAAACACCATATATTTT. This sequence joins TRBV2 and TRBJ1-3; D gene uncertain. The CDR3 contains 14 residues. With 8 bases removed from V and 4 bases from J, the gap between germline ends came to 15 bases. Germline V gene sequence: CDR1 SNHLY, CDR2 FYNNEI.

The chain links TRBV28 to TRBJ1-5; possibly TRBD1 for D (5 bases). Between the trimmed V and J ends, which lost 2 bases and 0 bases, there was a span of 14 bases. The CDR3 loop spans 17 amino acids. The germline V gene has CDR1 MDHEN and CDR2 SYDVKM. The CDR3 spells CASSLPGRAYSNQPQHF. Here the CDR3 DNA reads TGTGCCAGCAGTTTACCAGGGAGGGCATATAGCAATCAGCCCCAGCATTTT.

The chain employs TRBV5-4 and TRBJ2-5; TRBD2 aligns across 14 bases. Germline V gene data show CDR1 as SGHNT and CDR2 as YYREEE (reference sequence). This CDR3 has 16 residues. Trimming took 3 bases from V and 5 from J; bases not matched to a gene: 6. CDR3 nucleotide sequence: TGTGCCAGCAGCTCTGGGACTAGCGGGAGTCGGGAGACCCAGTACTTC. The encoded protein is CASSSGTSGSRETQYF.

This clone was counted ten times or more. At the DNA level, this CDR3 is encoded by other sequences in the same sample as well. The gene calls are TRBV5-1 and TRBJ1-4, with 10 bases that match TRBD1. The CDR3 is made up of 15 amino acids. Germline V gives CDR1 SGHRS, CDR2 YFSETQ. V was clipped by 4 bases and J by 2 bases; unmatched bases: 2. The CDR3 bases are TGCGCCAGCAGCCGGGGACAGGGGACTAATGAAAAACTGTTTTTT. Translation: CASSRGQGTNEKLFF.

V usage is TRBV5-1 and J usage is TRBJ2-7; a possible D gene is TRBD2 (7 bases). The CDR3 contains 14 residues. V lost 0 bases to trimming and J lost 6 bases, with 13 bases between them. Germline-derived CDR1 and CDR2 are SGHRS and YFSETQ. In DNA, the CDR3 is TGCGCCAGCAGCTTGGCTCAGGGGAGGGGCGAGCAGTACTTC. This codes for CASSLAQGRGEQYF. The full variable domain, its missing parts supplied by reference TRBV5-1 and TRBJ2-7, is KAGVTQTPRYLIKTRGQQVTLSCSPISGHRSVSWYQQTPGQGLQFLFEYFSETQRNKGNFPGRFSGRQFSNSRSEMNVSTLELGDSALYLCASSLAQGRGEQYFGPGTRLTVT.

The chain has TRBV6-4 and TRBJ2-5; D ambiguous. The germline CDR1 and CDR2 sequences are MRHNA and SNTAGT. V gave up 2 bases and J gave up 6 bases, with 7 bases separating them. This CDR3 has 12 amino acids. The CDR3 loop is CASSDGVQTQYF. The CDR3 DNA reads TGTGCCAGCAGTGACGGCGTGCAGACCCAGTACTTC.

The V call is TRBV28, the J call TRBJ2-5, with D tentatively TRBD2 (6 bases). The CDR3 is made up of 13 amino acids. The germline gives CDR1 MDHEN, CDR2 SYDVKM. V was pared by 10 bases and J by 6 bases, with 18 bases between. The CDR3 nucleotides read TGTGCCACCACTAGGAGGGTCCCGAAGACCCAGTACTTC. Residues: CATTRRVPKTQYF.

This chain uses TRBV2 with TRBJ2-5; D gene ambiguous. The CDR3 covers 12 residues. The germline V and J ends were trimmed by 2 bases and 3 bases, with 4 bases remaining between them. The V gene's germline CDR1 is SNHLY and CDR2 FYNNEI. The CDR3 DNA is TGTGCCAGCAGTGAACAGGAAGAGACCCAGTACTTC. Translating gives CASSEQEETQYF.

The chain links TRBV28 to TRBJ1-1; possible D gene TRBD1, 5 bases. The CDR3 totals 15 residues. The V end was cut by 6 bases, the J end by 1 base, with 15 bases between. The germline CDR1 and CDR2 sequences are MDHEN and SYDVKM. The CDR3 loop is CASRSPWGTNTEAFF. Written as DNA, the CDR3 is TGTGCCAGCAGGTCACCCTGGGGCACGAACACTGAAGCTTTCTTT.

The chain joins TRBV7-8 to TRBJ2-7, with 8 bases identical to TRBD1. The J segment lost 0 bases and the V segment lost 5 bases, leaving 9 bases of the junction unmatched. From germline, CDR1 is SGHVS and CDR2 FQNEAQ. This CDR3 has 16 amino acids. The CDR3 DNA reads as TGTGCCAGCAGCAGACAGGGGCAGAAGAGCTCCTACGAGCAGTACTTC. Its translation: CASSRQGQKSSYEQYF.

This clone has ten or more counts. This chain connects TRBV27 to TRBJ2-7; 10 bases map to TRBD2. The CDR3 is 15 residues long. V lost 1 base to trimming and J lost 2 bases; unmatched junction nucleotides: 2. The germline V gene encodes CDR1 MNHEY and CDR2 SMNVEV (reference sequence). The CDR3 here is CASSLLTSGTYEQYF. CDR3 bases: TGTGCCAGCAGTTTATTAACTAGCGGGACCTACGAGCAGTACTTC.

The chain links TRBV11-2 to TRBJ1-2, with D perhaps TRBD1 (5 bases). The CDR3 spans 15 residues. The germline V and J ends were trimmed by 4 bases and 7 bases, with 19 bases remaining between them. Germline loops: CDR1 SGHAT, CDR2 FQNNGV. CDR3 coding DNA: TGTGCCAGCAGCTGGGGACCCGGGACCGCCGGTGGCTACACCTTC. Translating gives CASSWGPGTAGGYTF.

A few counts support this clone. The rearrangement joins TRBV6-1 to TRBJ2-7, with D perhaps assigned TRBD1 or TRBD2 (5 bases each). V was trimmed by 5 bases and J by 2 bases, leaving 10 bases between them. Germline V CDR1 and CDR2: MNHNS, SASEGT. The CDR3 is 13 residues long. As DNA, the CDR3 is TGTGCCAGCAGTCGGGACGGGACCTACGAGCAGTACTTC. Its translation is CASSRDGTYEQYF.

This chain uses TRBV2 with TRBJ1-1; 9 nucleotides match TRBD1. The CDR3 totals 12 residues. V shed 10 bases, J shed 11 bases, and the junction held 11 bases outside the gene matches. Germline V lookup: CDR1 SNHLY, CDR2 FYNNEI. In DNA form, the CDR3 reads TGTGCCATAGACGAGGACAGGGGTCAGGCTTTCTTT. It translates to CAIDEDRGQAFF.

Note on this clone: The same CDR3 can be traced to other DNA sequences in this sample. The V gene is TRBV28, the J gene TRBJ2-1; TRBD1 might be the D (5 bases). CDR3 length equals 14 residues. V lost 3 bases to trimming and J lost 2 bases, with 8 bases between them. Germline V gives CDR1 MDHEN, CDR2 SYDVKM. This chain's CDR3 is CASSFQGTYNEQFF. In DNA form, the CDR3 reads TGTGCCAGCAGTTTTCAGGGAACCTACAATGAGCAGTTCTTC.